This T cell receptor beta chain was identified during a study of Ad26.COV2.S vaccination and SARS-CoV-2 variants. Whole-study results and caveats: Reports say spike-specific CD8+ and CD4+ T cell responses covered substantial breadth after vaccination. Assessments of TCR breadth and depth may have underestimated the total T cell responses.

Profiled with immunoSEQ multiplex PCR; TCRdb holds only in-frame clones, not every one. The repertoire has around 300,000 clones, about 88% of them found once; the top ten carry 6.4%. Germline loops: CDR1 SGHNT, CDR2 YYREEE (reference sequence). V lost 9 bases, J lost 2 bases, and 16 bases lay in between. The CDR3 contains 14 residues. Details on this clone: Its antigen is still unknown.

Treatment defined: 15 to 20 received Ad26.COV2.S at low or high dose, single or two shots; 5 received placebo; per-sample allocation not given. Day 63 after the first injection of vaccine or placebo was the sampling time. V usage is TRBV5-4 and J usage is TRBJ2-3; D possibly matches TRBD1 or TRBD2 (6 bases each). The specimen was peripheral blood, collected in a trial of Ad26.COV2.S vaccine versus placebo. This receptor was obtained from a person between 18 and 65 years old who received the Ad26.COV2.S COVID-19 vaccine or a placebo. The CDR3 bases are TGTGCCATTGAGGAGGGGGGCTTCACAGATACGCAGTATTTT. It is translated as CAIEEGGFTDTQYF.